Sequencing of this T cell receptor beta chain was carried out in a study of blood T cell repertoires in COVID-19. The overall study: Whether acute or convalescent, the COVID-19 samples came from the United States, Italy and Spain. From T cells, B-cell-depleted T cells, or PBMCs came the material, which was cDNA or gDNA.

The germline V gene encodes CDR1 LNHDA and CDR2 SQIVND (reference sequence). This CDR3 comprises 15 residues. The junction had 17 bases not matched to a gene; V was cut back by 9 bases and J by 7 bases. The authors' processing: Estimation of nucleated cell counts was performed using reference gene primer amplification. Using immunoSEQ multiplex PCR, the repertoire was profiled, and TCRdb retains in-frame clones only, with some absent. V, J and clone size derive from that table, while D and trimming were established from the DNA sequence. The data show 25,000 to 35,000 clones, roughly 82% seen once. The receptor was isolated from a human donor in a cohort sampled during active COVID-19. Source material: peripheral blood. The chain has TRBV19 and TRBJ2-5; 7 bases fit TRBD2. The CDR3 protein is CASAPQAGTGGTQYF. For the CDR3, the DNA is TGTGCCAGCGCTCCGCAAGCGGGGACGGGGGGGACCCAGTACTTC.